This TCR beta chain stems from a study of T cells expressing NK-cell markers. About the study: Researchers got TCR beta repertoires out of sorted CD3+CD56+NKG2C+, CD3+CD56+NKG2C- and CD3+CD56-NKG2C+ T cells.

Points on this clonotype: Its matching antigen is unknown.

There are 19 residues in the CDR3. Germline V lookup: CDR1 LGHNA, CDR2 YSLEER. The study, taken as a whole, reports: Each of about 6 donors carried dominant NKG2C+ clonotypes accounting for about 1.0-7.0% of CD8+ T cells. A few donors' CD3+CD56-NKG2C+ cells were dominated by the same clonotypes.

From its re-call of the 5' RACE reads, TCRdb lists each CDR3 protein once, without DNA. The sample has over 100,000 distinct CDR3 sequences; the top ten hold about a fifth. The receptor's source is a woman between 18 and 70 years old in good health. The chain combines TRBV4-3 with TRBJ2-2; the D call from TCRdb, TRBD1, cannot be confirmed without DNA. The sequenced material came from blood T cells: a sorted CD56 or NKG2C T cell subset, CD4+ or CD8+ T cells, or bulk PBMC T cells (not recorded which). The CDR3 protein is CASSQSWGVRQGDHGELFF.